This T cell receptor (beta chain) was documented in a study of blood T cell repertoires in COVID-19. The V end lost 2 bases, the J end lost 0 bases, and 12 bases lay between the germline ends. Germline CDR1 reads SGHRS; CDR2 reads YFSETQ. CDR3 length equals 15 residues. Libraries were prepared by immunoSEQ multiplex PCR; TCRdb keeps only in-frame clonotypes and omits some of them. The data show some 300,000 clones, roughly 89% seen once. This clonotype was sampled from a woman under 30 with acute COVID-19. The chain uses TRBV5-1 and TRBJ2-7; D ambiguous. Source material: PBMCs or T cells enriched from blood (not recorded which). The CDR3 sequence: CASSLSPGHSYEQYF. The CDR3 DNA follows: TGCGCCAGCAGCTTATCCCCGGGTCACTCCTACGAGCAGTACTTC.